This T cell receptor beta chain was sequenced in a study of blood T cell repertoires in COVID-19. Germline values: CDR1 SGHAT, CDR2 FQDESV (reference sequence). This CDR3 is built from 15 residues. The junction had 7 bases not matched to a gene; V was cut back by 3 bases and J by 8 bases. The protocol was immunoSEQ multiplex PCR, while the TCRdb copy is restricted to in-frame clones and leaves out a portion. Of about 94,000 clones detected, roughly 80% appear once; the ten largest clones hold approximately 6.8%. What was sequenced was peripheral blood. The chain employs TRBV11-1 and TRBJ2-1; 10 nucleotides align to TRBD1. The receptor's source is a man aged 60 to 75 with acute or convalescent COVID-19. The CDR3 nucleotides are TGTGCCAGCAGCTTGACGGGACAGGGGAATCATGAGCAGTTCTTC. As protein: CASSLTGQGNHEQFF.